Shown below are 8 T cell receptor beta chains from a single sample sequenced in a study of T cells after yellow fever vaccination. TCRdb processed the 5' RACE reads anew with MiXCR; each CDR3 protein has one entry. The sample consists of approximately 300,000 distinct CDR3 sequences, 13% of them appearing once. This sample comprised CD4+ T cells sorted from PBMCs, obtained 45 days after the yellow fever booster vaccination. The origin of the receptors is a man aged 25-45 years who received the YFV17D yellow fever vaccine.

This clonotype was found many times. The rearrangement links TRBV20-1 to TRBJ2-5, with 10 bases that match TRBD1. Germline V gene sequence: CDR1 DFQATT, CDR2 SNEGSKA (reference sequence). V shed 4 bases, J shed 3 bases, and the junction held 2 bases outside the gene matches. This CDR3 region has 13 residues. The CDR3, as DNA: TGCAGTGCTACGACAGGGGGCGAAGAGACCCAGTACTTC. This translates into CSATTGGEETQYF.

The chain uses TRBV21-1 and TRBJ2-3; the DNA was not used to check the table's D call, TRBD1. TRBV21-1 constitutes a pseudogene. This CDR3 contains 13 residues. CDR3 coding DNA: TGTGCCAGCCCGAGGACAGGAACAGATACGCAGTATTTT. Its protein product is CASPRTGTDTQYF.

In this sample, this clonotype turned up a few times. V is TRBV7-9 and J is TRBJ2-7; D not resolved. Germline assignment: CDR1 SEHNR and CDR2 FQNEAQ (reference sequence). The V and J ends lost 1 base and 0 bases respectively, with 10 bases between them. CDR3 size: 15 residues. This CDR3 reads CASSLGPLPSYEQYF. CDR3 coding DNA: TGTGCCAGCAGCTTAGGGCCCCTCCCCTCCTACGAGCAGTACTTC.

The CDR3 DNA reads TGTGCCAGCAGCTTAAATCAGGGGGAAGAGACCCAGTACTTC. Protein: CASSLNQGEETQYF. The gene calls are TRBV7-8 and TRBJ2-5; TRBD1 agrees at 7 bases. The CDR3 contains 14 residues. Germline CDR1 is SGHVS and CDR2 is FQNEAQ. Germline trimming cut 2 bases from V and 3 bases from J; bases unmatched to any gene: 3.

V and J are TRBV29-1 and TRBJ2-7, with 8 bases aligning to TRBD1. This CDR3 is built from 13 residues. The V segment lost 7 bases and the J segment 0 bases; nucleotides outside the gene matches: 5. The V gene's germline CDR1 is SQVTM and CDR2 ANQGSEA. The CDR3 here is CSARDRRSYEQYF. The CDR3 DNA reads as TGCAGCGCCCGGGACAGGCGCTCCTACGAGCAGTACTTC.

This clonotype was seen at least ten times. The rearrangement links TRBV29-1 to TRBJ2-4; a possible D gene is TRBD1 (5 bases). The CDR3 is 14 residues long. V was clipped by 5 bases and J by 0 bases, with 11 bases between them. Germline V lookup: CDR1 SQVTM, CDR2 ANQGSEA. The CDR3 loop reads CSVRQKLAKNIQYF. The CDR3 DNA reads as TGCAGCGTTAGACAGAAACTAGCCAAAAACATTCAGTACTTC.

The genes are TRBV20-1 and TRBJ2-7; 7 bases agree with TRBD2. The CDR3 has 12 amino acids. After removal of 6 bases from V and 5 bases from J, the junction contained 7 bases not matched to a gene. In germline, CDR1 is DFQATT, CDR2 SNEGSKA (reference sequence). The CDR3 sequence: CSAPAGKNEQYF. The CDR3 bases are TGCAGTGCCCCAGCGGGGAAAAACGAGCAGTACTTC.

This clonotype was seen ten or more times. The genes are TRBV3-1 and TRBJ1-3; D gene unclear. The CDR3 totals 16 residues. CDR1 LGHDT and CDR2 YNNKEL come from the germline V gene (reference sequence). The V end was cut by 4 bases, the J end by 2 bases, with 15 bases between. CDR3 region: CASSPRGPGAGNTIYF. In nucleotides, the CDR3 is TGTGCCAGCAGCCCAAGAGGACCCGGGGCTGGAAACACCATATATTTT.